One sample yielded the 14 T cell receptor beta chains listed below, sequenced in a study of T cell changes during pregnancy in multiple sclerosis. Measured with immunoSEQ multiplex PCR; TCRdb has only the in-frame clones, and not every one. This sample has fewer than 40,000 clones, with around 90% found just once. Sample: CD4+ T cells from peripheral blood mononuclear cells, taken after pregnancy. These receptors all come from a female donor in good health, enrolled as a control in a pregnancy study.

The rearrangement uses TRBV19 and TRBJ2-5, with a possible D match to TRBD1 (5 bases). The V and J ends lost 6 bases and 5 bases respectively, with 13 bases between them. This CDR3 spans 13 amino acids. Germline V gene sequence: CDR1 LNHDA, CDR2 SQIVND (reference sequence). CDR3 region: CASRGRLGETQYF. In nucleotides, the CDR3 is TGTGCCAGTAGGGGGCGCCTGGGGGAGACCCAGTACTTC.

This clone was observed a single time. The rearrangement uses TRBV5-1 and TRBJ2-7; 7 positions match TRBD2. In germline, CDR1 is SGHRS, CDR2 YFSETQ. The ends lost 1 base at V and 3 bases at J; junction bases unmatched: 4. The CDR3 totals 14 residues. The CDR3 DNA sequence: TGCGCCAGCAGCTTGCAGCGGGGATTCTACGAGCAGTACTTC. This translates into CASSLQRGFYEQYF. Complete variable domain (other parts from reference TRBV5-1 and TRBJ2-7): KAGVTQTPRYLIKTRGQQVTLSCSPISGHRSVSWYQQTPGQGLQFLFEYFSETQRNKGNFPGRFSGRQFSNSRSEMNVSTLELGDSALYLCASSLQRGFYEQYFGPGTRLTVT.

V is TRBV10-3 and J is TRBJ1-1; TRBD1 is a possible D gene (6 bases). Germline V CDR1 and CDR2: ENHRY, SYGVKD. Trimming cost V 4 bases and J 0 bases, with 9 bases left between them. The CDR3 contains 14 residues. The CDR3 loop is CAISVRDMNTEAFF. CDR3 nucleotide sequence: TGTGCCATCAGTGTTAGGGACATGAACACTGAAGCTTTCTTT.

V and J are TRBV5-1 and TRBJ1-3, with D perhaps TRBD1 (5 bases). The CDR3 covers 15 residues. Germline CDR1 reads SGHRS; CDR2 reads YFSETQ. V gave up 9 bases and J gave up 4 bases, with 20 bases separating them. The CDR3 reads CATHGGGPSGNTIYF. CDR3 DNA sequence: TGCGCCACCCACGGGGGGGGTCCCTCAGGAAACACCATATATTTT. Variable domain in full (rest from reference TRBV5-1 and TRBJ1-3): KAGVTQTPRYLIKTRGQQVTLSCSPISGHRSVSWYQQTPGQGLQFLFEYFSETQRNKGNFPGRFSGRQFSNSRSEMNVSTLELGDSALYLCATHGGGPSGNTIYFGEGSWLTVV.

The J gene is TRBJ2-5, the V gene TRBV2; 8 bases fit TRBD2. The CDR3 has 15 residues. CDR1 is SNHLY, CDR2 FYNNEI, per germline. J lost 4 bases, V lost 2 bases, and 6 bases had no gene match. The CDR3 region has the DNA TGTGCCAGCAGTGAAACGGGACTAGAGGGAGAGACCCAGTACTTC. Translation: CASSETGLEGETQYF. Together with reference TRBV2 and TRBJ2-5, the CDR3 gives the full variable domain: EPEVTQTPSHQVTQMGQEVILRCVPISNHLYFYWYRQILGQKVEFLVSFYNNEISEKSEIFDDQFSVERPDGSNFTLKIRSTKLEDSAMYFCASSETGLEGETQYFGPGTRLLVL.

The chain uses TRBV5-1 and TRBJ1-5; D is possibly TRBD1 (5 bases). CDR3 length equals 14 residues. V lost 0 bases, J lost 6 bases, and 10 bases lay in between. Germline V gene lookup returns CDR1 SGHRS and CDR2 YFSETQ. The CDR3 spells CASSLGGTGQPQHF. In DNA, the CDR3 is TGCGCCAGCAGCTTGGGGGGCACCGGTCAGCCCCAGCATTTT. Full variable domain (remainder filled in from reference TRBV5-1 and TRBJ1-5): KAGVTQTPRYLIKTRGQQVTLSCSPISGHRSVSWYQQTPGQGLQFLFEYFSETQRNKGNFPGRFSGRQFSNSRSEMNVSTLELGDSALYLCASSLGGTGQPQHFGDGTRLSIL.

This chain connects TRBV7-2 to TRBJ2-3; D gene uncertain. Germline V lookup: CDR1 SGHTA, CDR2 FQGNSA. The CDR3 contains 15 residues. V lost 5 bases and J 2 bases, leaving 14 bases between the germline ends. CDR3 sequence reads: CASSPRGGDTDTQYF. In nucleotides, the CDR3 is TGTGCCAGCAGCCCGAGAGGCGGAGACACAGATACGCAGTATTTT.

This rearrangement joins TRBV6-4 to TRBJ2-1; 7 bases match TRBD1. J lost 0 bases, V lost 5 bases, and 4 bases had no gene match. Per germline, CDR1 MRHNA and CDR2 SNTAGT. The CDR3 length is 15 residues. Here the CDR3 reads CASSLGTASYNEQFF. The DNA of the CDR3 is TGTGCCAGCAGTCTCGGGACAGCCTCCTACAATGAGCAGTTCTTC.

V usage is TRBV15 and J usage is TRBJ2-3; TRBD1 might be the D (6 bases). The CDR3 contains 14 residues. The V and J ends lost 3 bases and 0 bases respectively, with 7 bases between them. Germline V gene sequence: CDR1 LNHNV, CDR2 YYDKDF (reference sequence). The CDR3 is CATSSGTSTDTQYF. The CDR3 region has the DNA TGTGCCACCAGCAGCGGGACAAGCACAGATACGCAGTATTTT.

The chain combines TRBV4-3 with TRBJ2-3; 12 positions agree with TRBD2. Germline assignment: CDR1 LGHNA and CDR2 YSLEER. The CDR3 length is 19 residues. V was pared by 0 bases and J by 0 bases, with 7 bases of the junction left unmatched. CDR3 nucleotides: TGCGCCAGCAGCCAAGAGGCTAGCGGGGGGGTTACTAGCACAGATACGCAGTATTTT. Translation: CASSQEASGGVTSTDTQYF.

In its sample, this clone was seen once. In nucleotides, the CDR3 is TGTGCCAGCAGCGTCAGGGGCTCGACTAATGAAAAACTGTTTTTT. It translates to CASSVRGSTNEKLFF. This chain links TRBV5-6 with TRBJ1-4, with a weak D call TRBD1 (6 bases). From germline, CDR1 is SGHDT and CDR2 YYEEEE. V lost 4 bases, J lost 2 bases, and 12 bases lay in between. The CDR3 loop spans 15 amino acids.

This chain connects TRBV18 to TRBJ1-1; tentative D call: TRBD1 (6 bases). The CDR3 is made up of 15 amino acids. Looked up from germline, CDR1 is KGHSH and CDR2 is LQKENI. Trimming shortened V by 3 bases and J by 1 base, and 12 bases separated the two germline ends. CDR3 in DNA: TGTGCCAGCTCACCCAGTCGGACAGAGAACACTGAAGCTTTCTTT. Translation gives CASSPSRTENTEAFF.

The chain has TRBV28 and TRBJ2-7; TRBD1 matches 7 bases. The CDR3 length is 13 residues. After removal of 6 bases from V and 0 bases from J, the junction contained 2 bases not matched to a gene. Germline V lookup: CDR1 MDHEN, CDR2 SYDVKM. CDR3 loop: CASSGDSSYEQYF. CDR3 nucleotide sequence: TGTGCCAGCAGCGGGGACAGCTCCTACGAGCAGTACTTC.

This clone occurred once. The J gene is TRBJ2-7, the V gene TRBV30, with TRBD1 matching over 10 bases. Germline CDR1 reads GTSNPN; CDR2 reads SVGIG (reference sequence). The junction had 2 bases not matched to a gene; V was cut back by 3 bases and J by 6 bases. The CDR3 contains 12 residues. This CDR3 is CAWSRTGGEQYF. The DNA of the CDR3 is TGTGCCTGGAGCCGGACAGGGGGCGAGCAGTACTTC.